The entry below gives a single TCR beta chain sequence along with its context. Its antigen is still unknown. CDR3 length equals 13 residues. The germline V gene has CDR1 MNHEY and CDR2 SVGAGI. The V and J ends lost 2 bases and 4 bases, in that order; junction bases with no gene match: 1. The treatment is: roughly 20 received Ad26.COV2.S at low or high dose, single or two shots; roughly 5 received placebo; per-sample allocation not given. The samples date from day 63 after the first vaccine or placebo injection. Repertoires were generated with immunoSEQ multiplex PCR, while TCRdb's copy carries only in-frame clones and drops some. The table includes about 680,000 clones, around 90% detected once. This entry belongs to a study of Ad26.COV2.S vaccination and SARS-CoV-2 variants. In the study overall: Ad26.COV2.S, an intramuscular injection, was given once or twice 56 days apart. Study findings and constraints: The placebo group had lower spike-specific TCR breadth than the vaccine recipients did.

This TCR came from a person between 18 and 59 years old who received the Ad26.COV2.S COVID-19 vaccine or a placebo. V gene TRBV6-5 combines with J gene TRBJ1-1, with TRBD1 matching over 7 bases. Specimen: peripheral blood, collected in a trial of Ad26.COV2.S vaccine versus placebo. The DNA for the CDR3 is TGTGCCAGCAGTTACAGGGGGCTCACTGAAGCTTTCTTT. It encodes CASSYRGLTEAFF.